The 28 T cell receptor beta chains given below trace back to one sample, sequenced in a study of OX40 agonist ivuxolimab in advanced cancers. Only in-frame clones appear in the TCRdb table, and some are missing; sequencing was by immunoSEQ multiplex PCR. The data show nearly 60,000 clones, with around nine tenths seen just once and approximately 3.8% held by the top ten. Sequenced material: CD4+ or CD8+ T cells sorted from blood, taken in a trial of the OX40 agonist ivuxolimab. All receptors derive from an adult with an advanced solid tumor such as melanoma, head and neck, liver or kidney cancer.

This rearrangement joins TRBV6-5 to TRBJ2-1; 9 bases are shared with TRBD2. After removal of 6 bases from V and 7 bases from J, the junction contained 10 bases not matched to a gene. Germline V gene lookup returns CDR1 MNHEY and CDR2 SVGAGI. This CDR3 spans 15 amino acids. CDR3 nucleotide sequence: TGTGCCAGCAGCCCCCGGACTAGCGCCGCGAATGAGCAGTTCTTC. Translated, it gives CASSPRTSAANEQFF.

This clone was counted once. V and J are TRBV2 and TRBJ2-5; D remains unclear. This CDR3 has 11 residues. Trimming pared 1 base from V and 4 bases from J, leaving 1 base between. Germline V gene data show CDR1 as SNHLY and CDR2 as FYNNEI. The CDR3: CASSEGETQYF. CDR3 nucleotide sequence: TGTGCCAGCAGTGAAGGAGAGACCCAGTACTTC.

The chain uses TRBV18 and TRBJ2-3; no definite D call. CDR3 length: 15 amino acids. Germline lookup yields CDR1 KGHSH and CDR2 LQKENI. V was shortened by 0 bases and J by 2 bases, with 9 bases between the two germline ends. This CDR3 reads CASSPPSPYTDTQYF. The CDR3 nucleotides are TGTGCCAGCTCACCACCGTCTCCTTACACAGATACGCAGTATTTT. Full variable domain (missing parts from reference TRBV18 and TRBJ2-3): NAGVMQNPRHLVRRRGQEARLRCSPMKGHSHVYWYRQLPEEGLKFMVYLQKENIIDESGMPKERFSAEFPKEGPSILRIQQVVRGDSAAYFCASSPPSPYTDTQYFGPGTRLTVL.

V usage is TRBV6-5 and J usage is TRBJ1-3; possible D gene TRBD1, 6 bases. Per germline, CDR1 MNHEY and CDR2 SVGAGI. V lost 6 bases, J lost 4 bases, and 13 bases lay in between. The CDR3 runs 14 residues. The CDR3 DNA is TGTGCCAGCAGCTATGGACAGCAGGGAAACACCATATATTTT. Its translation: CASSYGQQGNTIYF.

V usage is TRBV14 and J usage is TRBJ1-5; D not certain. The CDR3 totals 13 residues. V lost 1 base and J lost 4, with 5 bases in between. The germline gives CDR1 SGHDN, CDR2 FVKESK. The CDR3 DNA is TGTGCCAGCAGCCAAGGTCCTAATCAGCCCCAGCATTTT. It is translated as CASSQGPNQPQHF.

The rearrangement joins TRBV2 to TRBJ2-3; 8 bases map to TRBD1. V shed 6 bases, J shed 1 base, and the junction held 6 bases outside the gene matches. This CDR3 spans 15 amino acids. The germline CDR1 and CDR2 sequences are SNHLY and FYNNEI. The CDR3 is CASSAEGQGTDTQYF. CDR3 nucleotide sequence: TGTGCCAGCAGCGCCGAGGGACAGGGCACAGATACGCAGTATTTT.

The chain recombines TRBV27 with TRBJ2-7, with D unresolved. There are 13 residues in the CDR3. Trimming took off 2 bases at V and 1 base at J, with 6 bases between the two ends. Germline V gives CDR1 MNHEY, CDR2 SMNVEV (reference sequence). Here the CDR3 reads CASSLGRSYEQYF. CDR3 bases: TGTGCCAGCAGTTTAGGCAGGTCCTACGAGCAGTACTTC.

CDR3: CASSLDGGEQFF. The CDR3 DNA reads TGTGCCAGCAGCTTAGACGGGGGTGAGCAGTTCTTC. The V gene is TRBV11-3, the J gene TRBJ2-1, with D possibly TRBD2 on 6 matching bases. The CDR3 covers 12 residues. The V end was cut by 0 bases, the J end by 9 bases, with 6 bases between. CDR1 and CDR2 (germline): SGHNT, YENEEA.

The chain links TRBV11-3 to TRBJ2-7; D is unclear. Between the trimmed V and J ends, which lost 1 base and 2 bases, there was a span of 6 bases. Germline CDR1 is SGHNT and CDR2 is YENEEA. This CDR3 is built from 13 residues. CDR3 sequence reads: CASSLGSAYEQYF. In nucleotides, the CDR3 is TGTGCCAGCAGCTTAGGGAGTGCCTACGAGCAGTACTTC.

V and J are TRBV7-2 and TRBJ2-7, with D possibly TRBD2 on 5 matching bases. V gave up 8 bases and J gave up 5 bases, with 16 bases separating them. Germline V gene lookup returns CDR1 SGHTA and CDR2 FQGNSA. This CDR3 comprises 13 residues. CDR3: CASVGSGLDEQYF. CDR3 in DNA: TGTGCCAGCGTGGGCAGCGGTCTAGACGAGCAGTACTTC. Full variable domain (missing parts from reference TRBV7-2 and TRBJ2-7): GAGVSQSPSNKVTEKGKDVELRCDPISGHTALYWYRQSLGQGLEFLIYFQGNSAPDKSGLPSDRFSAERTGGSVSTLTIQRTQQEDSAVYLCASVGSGLDEQYFGPGTRLTVT.

The rearrangement links TRBV7-9 to TRBJ2-1, with D perhaps TRBD1 (6 bases). The CDR3 runs to 15 residues. V was pared by 4 bases and J by 3 bases, with 13 bases between. Germline CDR1 and CDR2: SEHNR and FQNEAQ (reference sequence). CDR3 residues: CASSYGQRYYNEQFF. The CDR3 bases are TGTGCCAGCAGCTACGGACAGCGCTACTACAATGAGCAGTTCTTC.

Here the CDR3 DNA reads TGTGCCACCAGCAGAGGACAGGAACGCCAAGCTTTCTTT. This translates into CATSRGQERQAFF. The V gene is TRBV15, the J gene TRBJ1-1; tentative D call: TRBD1 (6 bases). V was shortened by 1 base and J by 9 bases, with 12 bases between the two germline ends. The germline V gene encodes CDR1 LNHNV and CDR2 YYDKDF (reference sequence). The CDR3 spans 13 residues.

This clone was counted once. The chain uses TRBV16 and TRBJ2-7, with D perhaps matching TRBD1 (6 bases). V shed 4 bases and J shed 0 bases, with 10 bases lying between them. This CDR3 has 14 residues. The V gene's germline CDR1 is KGHSY and CDR2 FQNENV. CDR3 nucleotide sequence: TGTGCCAGCAGCCTACAGGGTTTCTCCTACGAGCAGTACTTC. Its translation: CASSLQGFSYEQYF.

The chain couples TRBV4-2 to TRBJ1-4, with a tentative D call TRBD1 (6 bases). The CDR3 consists of 15 residues. The germline CDR1 and CDR2 sequences are LGHNA and YNFKEQ. V gave up 0 bases and J gave up 6 bases, with 11 bases separating them. The chain's CDR3 is CASSQDRGVDEKLFF. The CDR3 coding sequence is TGTGCCAGCAGCCAAGATAGGGGGGTTGATGAAAAACTGTTTTTT.

The chain links TRBV28 to TRBJ1-1; D is possibly TRBD1 (6 bases). There are 15 residues in the CDR3. Germline V lookup: CDR1 MDHEN, CDR2 SYDVKM. V lost 3 bases to trimming and J lost 1 base, with 12 bases between them. The CDR3 reads CASSLEGTPNTEAFF. In DNA, the CDR3 is TGTGCCAGCAGTTTGGAAGGGACACCGAACACTGAAGCTTTCTTT.

This chain uses TRBV28 with TRBJ1-5; no firm D call. Germline assignment: CDR1 MDHEN and CDR2 SYDVKM. V was clipped by 5 bases and J by 0 bases, with 8 bases between them. The CDR3 is 14 amino acids. Here the CDR3 reads CASSTRNSNQPQHF. Here the CDR3 DNA reads TGTGCCAGCAGTACCAGGAATAGCAATCAGCCCCAGCATTTT.

This chain uses TRBV5-1 with TRBJ2-5, with 7 bases aligning to TRBD2. The end of the DNA fits TRBJ2-7 better, so the J call may be wrong. Germline V gives CDR1 SGHRS, CDR2 YFSETQ. The CDR3 runs 14 residues. This CDR3 reads CASSSREGLDEQYF. The CDR3 DNA sequence: TGCGCCAGCAGCTCGAGGGAGGGCCTCGACGAGCAGTACTTC.

The chain has TRBV5-1 and TRBJ2-7; 7 nucleotides agree with TRBD2. V shed 0 bases, J shed 5 bases, and the junction held 5 bases outside the gene matches. Looked up from germline, CDR1 is SGHRS and CDR2 is YFSETQ. This CDR3 spans 14 amino acids. CDR3 region: CASSLAGGHDEQYF. The CDR3 bases are TGCGCCAGCAGCTTGGCGGGAGGCCACGACGAGCAGTACTTC.

This clone was counted once. The V gene is TRBV28, the J gene TRBJ1-5; D unresolved. The CDR3 is 12 residues long. Trimming cost V 3 bases and J 10 bases, with 10 bases left between them. The germline CDR1 and CDR2 sequences are MDHEN and SYDVKM. This CDR3 reads CASSFNSLPQHF. The CDR3 DNA sequence: TGTGCCAGCAGTTTTAACAGTCTTCCCCAGCATTTT.

The chain carries TRBV25-1 and TRBJ2-7; TRBD1 is a possible D gene (5 bases). The CDR3 covers 13 residues. The germline V gene has CDR1 MGHDK and CDR2 SYGVNS. Trimming removed 6 bases at V and 5 bases at J, with 14 bases between. As DNA, the CDR3 is TGTGCCAGCAGAGTCTCAGGGAAGAACGAGCAGTACTTC. As protein: CASRVSGKNEQYF.

About this clone: Germline and junction disagree at one end, which may indicate a read error. The chain has TRBV2 and TRBJ2-1, with 7 positions matching TRBD2. Looked up from germline, CDR1 is SNHLY and CDR2 is FYNNEI. The CDR3 is 13 residues long. The CDR3 sequence: CASRSSGADILIF. CDR3 sequence (DNA): TGTGCCAGCAGGTCCAGCGGGGCAGATATCTTAATCTTC. The full variable domain, its missing parts supplied by reference TRBV2 and TRBJ2-1, is EPEVTQTPSHQVTQMGQEVILRCVPISNHLYFYWYRQILGQKVEFLVSFYNNEISEKSEIFDDQFSVERPDGSNFTLKIRSTKLEDSAMYFCASRSSGADILIFGPGTRLTVL.

The V and J genes are TRBV21-1 and TRBJ1-4; TRBD1, the D gene given by the table, was not confirmed from the DNA. TRBV21-1 is tagged as a pseudogene. This CDR3 is built from 22 residues. CDR3 nucleotide sequence: TGTGCCAGCAGCAAAGTGGAGGTTGGGGACACGATACACGGAGCAACTAATGAAAAACTGTTTTTT. It encodes CASSKVEVGDTIHGATNEKLFF.

The gene calls are TRBV5-4 and TRBJ2-3, with 10 bases identical to TRBD2. The trim removed 3 bases at V and 3 bases at J, leaving 7 bases unmatched. The CDR3 sequence is 16 residues long. Per the germline V gene, CDR1 is SGHNT and CDR2 is YYREEE (reference sequence). The CDR3 nucleotides read TGTGCCAGCAGCTCAAGATTAGCGGGAGGAACAGATACGCAGTATTTT. It yields the protein CASSSRLAGGTDTQYF.

The rearrangement links TRBV25-1 to TRBJ1-4, with 10 nucleotides matching TRBD1. This CDR3 has 13 amino acids. The V segment lost 8 bases and the J segment 10 bases; nucleotides outside the gene matches: 7. Germline loops: CDR1 MGHDK, CDR2 SYGVNS. The CDR3 is CASLGQGSGKLFF. The CDR3 DNA sequence: TGTGCCAGCTTGGGACAGGGGTCTGGAAAACTGTTTTTT.

V is TRBV10-3 and J is TRBJ2-3; D gene uncertain. The CDR3 covers 11 residues. CDR1 is ENHRY, CDR2 SYGVKD, per germline. V was cut by 8 bases and J by 1 base, with 4 bases left in between. The chain's CDR3 is CAIGGTDTQYF. The CDR3 region has the DNA TGTGCCATCGGGGGCACAGATACGCAGTATTTT.

The chain couples TRBV28 to TRBJ2-1, with D possibly being TRBD1 (6 bases). This CDR3 is 16 amino acids long. V lost 3 bases to trimming and J lost 0 bases, with 12 bases between them. Germline loops: CDR1 MDHEN, CDR2 SYDVKM. The CDR3 is CASSLAGTTSYNEQFF. The CDR3 DNA reads TGTGCCAGCAGTTTGGCCGGGACAACCTCCTACAATGAGCAGTTCTTC.

The chain recombines TRBV28 with TRBJ2-2; no clear D. This CDR3 region has 11 residues. V dropped 7 bases and J dropped 7 bases, with 7 bases sitting between them. The V gene's germline CDR1 is MDHEN and CDR2 SYDVKM. CDR3 region: CASTRGGELFF. CDR3 bases: TGTGCCAGCACCCGCGGCGGGGAGCTGTTTTTT.

The chain uses TRBV2 and TRBJ1-5; D not certain. Germline V lookup: CDR1 SNHLY, CDR2 FYNNEI. Trimming removed 7 bases from V and 4 bases from J, with 11 bases in between. The CDR3 is 13 amino acids. CDR3 coding DNA: TGTGCCAGCACATGGCAGCGTAATCAGCCCCAGCATTTT. Protein: CASTWQRNQPQHF.